At least ten counts were recorded for the clone carrying this T cell receptor (beta chain). Its cognate antigen is unknown. The ends were cut back, 0 bases at V and 8 bases at J, with 9 bases in the middle. This CDR3 comprises 14 residues. Germline CDR1 reads SGDLS; CDR2 reads YYNGEE. This sample was included in a study of T cells after yellow fever vaccination. Study observations and caveats: Reappearing after the booster were most of the clones from primary vaccination (96% CD4, 88% CD8). Weaker overall, the secondary response nonetheless peaked faster (day 5 versus 15).

Template switching by 5'RACE produced TCR cDNA, adding a universal primer site and UMIs. A single record per CDR3 protein comes from TCRdb applying MiXCR to the 5' RACE reads. The table lists 300,000 to 450,000 distinct CDR3 sequences, about 6% of them singletons, with around 16% in the top ten. The material sequenced was PBMCs, taken 5 days after the yellow fever booster vaccination. The TCR comes from a man aged 25-45 years who received the YFV17D yellow fever vaccine. V gene TRBV9 combines with J gene TRBJ1-6; no clear D gene. DNA for the CDR3: TGTGCCAGCAGCGTAGCGGGATCGCATTCACCCCTCCACTTT. Protein sequence: CASSVAGSHSPLHF.